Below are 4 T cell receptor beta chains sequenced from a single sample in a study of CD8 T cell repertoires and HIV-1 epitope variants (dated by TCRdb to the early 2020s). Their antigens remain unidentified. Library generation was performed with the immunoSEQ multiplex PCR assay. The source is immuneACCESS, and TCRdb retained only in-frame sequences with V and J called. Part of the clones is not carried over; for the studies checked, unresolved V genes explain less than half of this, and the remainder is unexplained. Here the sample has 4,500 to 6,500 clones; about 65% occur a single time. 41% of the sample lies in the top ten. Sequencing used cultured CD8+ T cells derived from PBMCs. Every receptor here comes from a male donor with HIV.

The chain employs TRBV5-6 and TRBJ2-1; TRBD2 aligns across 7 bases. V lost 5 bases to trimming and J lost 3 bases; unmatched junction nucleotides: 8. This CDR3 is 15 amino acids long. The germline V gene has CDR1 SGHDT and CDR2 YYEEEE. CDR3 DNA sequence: TGTGCCAGCAGACCTGGGGGGGGAGGCTACAATGAGCAGTTCTTC. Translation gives CASRPGGGGYNEQFF.

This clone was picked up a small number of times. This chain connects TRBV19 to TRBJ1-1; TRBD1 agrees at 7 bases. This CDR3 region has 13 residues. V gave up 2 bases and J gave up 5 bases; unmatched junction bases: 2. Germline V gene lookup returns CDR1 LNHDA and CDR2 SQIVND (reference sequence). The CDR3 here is CASSISTGTEAFF. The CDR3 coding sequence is TGTGCCAGTAGTATATCGACAGGGACTGAAGCTTTCTTT.

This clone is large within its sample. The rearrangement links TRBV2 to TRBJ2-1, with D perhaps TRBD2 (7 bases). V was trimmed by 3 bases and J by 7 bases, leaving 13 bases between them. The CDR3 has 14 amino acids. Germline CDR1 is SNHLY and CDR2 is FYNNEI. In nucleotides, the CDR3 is TGTGCCAGCAGTGAGGGGGGGACATTGAATGAGCAGTTCTTC. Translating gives CASSEGGTLNEQFF.

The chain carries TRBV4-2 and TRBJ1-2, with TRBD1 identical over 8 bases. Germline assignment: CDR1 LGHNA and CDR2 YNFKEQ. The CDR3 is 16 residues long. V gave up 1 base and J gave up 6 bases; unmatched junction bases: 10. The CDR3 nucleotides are TGTGCCAGCAGCCAAGCCCCGGGACAGGTGAACAATGGCTACACCTTC. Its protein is CASSQAPGQVNNGYTF.